The 30 T cell receptor beta chains below all came from one sample that was sequenced in a study of T-cell reconstitution after alpha-beta-depleted transplantation in children. The library targeted TCRbeta and was prepared with unique molecular identifiers. TCRdb re-called the PCR reads through MiXCR, storing one row per CDR3 protein. The profile covers about 980,000 distinct CDR3 sequences, with roughly 29% appearing a single time and over 25% taken by the ten largest. The sequences come from PBMCs, mostly from graft donor cells, collected 360 days after TCRalphabeta/CD19-depleted stem cell transplant. These TCRs come from a boy in the first two years of life who had a stem cell transplant for SCID, so the T cells may come from the graft donor.

This clonotype turned up a few times. This chain links TRBV12-3 or TRBV12-4 with TRBJ2-2; 9 bases agree with TRBD1. The CDR3 runs to 15 residues. V shed 4 bases, J shed 7 bases, and the junction held 7 bases outside the gene matches. CDR3 residues: CASSSGQGRVGELFF. CDR3 bases: TGTGCCAGCAGTTCTGGACAGGGGAGGGTCGGGGAGCTGTTTTTT.

The chain uses TRBV20-1 and TRBJ2-7; 13 nucleotides line up with TRBD2. Germline lookup yields CDR1 DFQATT and CDR2 SNEGSKA (reference sequence). V lost 7 bases and J lost 1; bases outside the gene matches: 4. This CDR3 has 14 residues. The CDR3 region has the DNA TGCAGTGTCACTAGCGGGGGGGCTTCCTACGAGCAGTACTTC. Protein sequence: CSVTSGGASYEQYF.

The chain joins TRBV10-2 to TRBJ2-1, with D possibly matching TRBD2 (6 bases). The CDR3 runs to 19 residues. Between the trimmed V and J ends, which lost 2 bases and 0 bases, there was a span of 20 bases. Germline CDR1 and CDR2: WSHSY and SAAADI. The CDR3 reads CASSESGGSGIYSYNEQFF. The CDR3, as DNA: TGCGCCAGCAGTGAGAGTGGGGGTAGCGGAATATACTCCTACAATGAGCAGTTCTTC.

This clonotype was detected only a few times. This rearrangement joins TRBV18 to TRBJ2-1; D may match TRBD1 or TRBD2 (5 bases each). Germline V lookup: CDR1 KGHSH, CDR2 LQKENI. This CDR3 is 17 amino acids long. The V end was cut by 3 bases, the J end by 5 bases, with 20 bases between. The CDR3 region is CASSPNRGTRPDNEQFF. In nucleotides, the CDR3 is TGTGCCAGCTCACCGAACCGAGGGACCAGGCCTGACAATGAGCAGTTCTTC.

The chain combines TRBV7-2 with TRBJ2-5; D not resolved. The CDR3 extends over 11 amino acids. V gave up 1 base and J gave up 9 bases, with 6 bases separating them. Germline loops: CDR1 SGHTA, CDR2 FQGNSA. CDR3 nucleotides: TGTGCCAGCAGCTTAGGTTCCGCCCAGTACTTC. This gives the protein CASSLGSAQYF. The whole variable domain, remainder taken from reference TRBV7-2 and TRBJ2-5, is GAGVSQSPSNKVTEKGKDVELRCDPISGHTALYWYRQSLGQGLEFLIYFQGNSAPDKSGLPSDRFSAERTGGSVSTLTIQRTQQEDSAVYLCASSLGSAQYFGPGTRLLVL.

This sequence joins TRBV6-2 or TRBV6-3 and TRBJ2-2; a weak D match, TRBD2 (6 bases). From germline, CDR1 is MNHEY and CDR2 SVGEGT. The CDR3 has 16 amino acids. Trimming shortened V by 2 bases and J by 0 bases, and 10 bases separated the two germline ends. The CDR3: CASSYGPGANTGELFF. The CDR3 nucleotides are TGTGCCAGCAGTTACGGGCCGGGGGCGAACACCGGGGAGCTGTTTTTT.

V usage is TRBV21-1 and J usage is TRBJ2-7; the listed D gene, TRBD1, was not tested against the DNA. TRBV21-1 is listed as a pseudogene. The CDR3 runs 16 residues. In DNA form, the CDR3 reads TGTGCCAGCAGCAAATCGGGTAGGGACAGGGACTACGAGCAGTACTTC. As protein: CASSKSGRDRDYEQYF.

There are a few counts of this clonotype. The chain has TRBV29-1 and TRBJ2-1; the match to TRBD2 covers 7 bases. CDR1 is SQVTM and CDR2 is ANQGSEA in the germline V gene. With 1 base clipped from V and 3 bases from J, the junction kept 6 bases outside the gene matches. The CDR3 has 15 amino acids. Here the CDR3 DNA reads TGCAGCGTTGAAGGGGGGGGACTCGTCTACAATGAGCAGTTCTTC. Translating it yields CSVEGGGLVYNEQFF.

This clonotype was observed at least ten times. The chain couples TRBV5-1 to TRBJ1-1, with D perhaps TRBD1 (6 bases). Trimming took off 0 bases at V and 4 bases at J, with 10 bases between the two ends. This CDR3 has 14 residues. Germline CDR1 is SGHRS and CDR2 is YFSETQ. This chain's CDR3 is CASSLEGGSTEAFF. The CDR3 DNA is TGCGCCAGCAGCTTGGAGGGGGGATCCACTGAAGCTTTCTTT. The full variable domain, its missing parts supplied by reference TRBV5-1 and TRBJ1-1, is KAGVTQTPRYLIKTRGQQVTLSCSPISGHRSVSWYQQTPGQGLQFLFEYFSETQRNKGNFPGRFSGRQFSNSRSEMNVSTLELGDSALYLCASSLEGGSTEAFFGQGTRLTVV.

This chain connects TRBV5-1 to TRBJ2-2; no definite D call. Germline-derived CDR1 and CDR2 are SGHRS and YFSETQ. V dropped 4 bases and J dropped 3 bases, with 16 bases sitting between them. The CDR3 length is 16 residues. The CDR3 DNA reads TGCGCCAGCAGCCTGGACCCGAGACGGTACACCGGGGAGCTGTTTTTT. Amino acid sequence: CASSLDPRRYTGELFF.

In its sample, this clonotype was seen a few times. The rearrangement uses TRBV20-1 and TRBJ2-7; TRBD2 is a possible D gene (5 bases). Germline CDR1 DFQATT, CDR2 SNEGSKA (reference sequence). The CDR3 is 15 residues long. V was clipped by 7 bases and J by 4 bases, with 23 bases between them. CDR3 coding DNA: TGCAGTGTATCCGGGGAGCCCCCCGGGCCTTACGAGCAGTACTTC. The encoded protein is CSVSGEPPGPYEQYF.

In its sample, this clonotype was seen a few times. The CDR3 DNA reads as TGTGCCAGCACCTCACTAGTTTTCCAAGAGACCCAGTACTTC. Amino acid sequence: CASTSLVFQETQYF. This sequence joins TRBV28 and TRBJ2-5, with a tentative D call TRBD2 (5 bases). V was trimmed by 7 bases and J by 1 base, leaving 13 bases between them. Germline loops: CDR1 MDHEN, CDR2 SYDVKM. The CDR3 runs to 14 residues.

This chain connects TRBV11-1 to TRBJ2-2; D might be TRBD2 (6 bases). V lost 0 bases, J lost 6 bases, and 20 bases lay in between. This CDR3 has 18 amino acids. Germline V CDR1 and CDR2: SGHAT, FQDESV (reference sequence). CDR3 loop: CASSLAGGYAEHPGELFF. In DNA form, the CDR3 reads TGTGCCAGCAGCTTAGCGGGGGGTTACGCCGAGCATCCCGGGGAGCTGTTTTTT.

This chain uses TRBV7-8 with TRBJ2-7, with D perhaps matching TRBD1 or TRBD2 (5 bases each). Trimming pared 8 bases from V and 4 bases from J, leaving 18 bases between. The germline gives CDR1 SGHVS, CDR2 FQNEAQ. The CDR3 contains 14 residues. This CDR3 is CASRRTSEGYEQYF. The CDR3 region has the DNA TGTGCCAGCCGAAGGACAAGCGAGGGGTACGAGCAGTACTTC.

V and J are TRBV5-6 and TRBJ2-5; 10 nucleotides match TRBD1. This CDR3 has 15 residues. CDR1 SGHDT and CDR2 YYEEEE come from the germline V gene. The V gene end was trimmed by 2 bases and the J gene end by 7 bases; junction bases not matched to a gene: 8. The CDR3 region has the DNA TGTGCCAGCAGCTTCTCCGGGACAGGGGCACGGACCCAGTACTTC. Translating gives CASSFSGTGARTQYF.

The chain has TRBV2 and TRBJ2-7, with D tentatively TRBD2 (5 bases). Per the germline V gene, CDR1 is SNHLY and CDR2 is FYNNEI. The ends were cut back, 6 bases at V and 3 bases at J, with 15 bases in the middle. The length of the CDR3 is 14 residues. For the CDR3, the DNA is TGTGCCAGCAGCCCCTACCTCGGGGTCTACGAGCAGTACTTC. Protein product: CASSPYLGVYEQYF.

The rearrangement joins TRBV28 to TRBJ2-7; possible D gene TRBD2, 5 bases. Trimming shortened V by 4 bases and J by 4 bases, and 17 bases separated the two germline ends. Germline CDR1 and CDR2: MDHEN and SYDVKM. This CDR3 is built from 15 residues. CDR3 bases: TGTGCCAGCAGTTCCATGGACTGGAGTAGGTACGAGCAGTACTTC. Amino acid sequence: CASSSMDWSRYEQYF.

The V gene is TRBV7-2, the J gene TRBJ2-3; weak D call: TRBD2 (7 bases). The ends were cut back, 5 bases at V and 4 bases at J, with 19 bases in the middle. Per the germline V gene, CDR1 is SGHTA and CDR2 is FQGNSA. CDR3 length equals 16 residues. Here the CDR3 DNA reads TGTGCCAGCAGCCTTCGGGCCCAAGGGGGGGCAGATACGCAGTATTTT. As protein: CASSLRAQGGADTQYF.

The chain uses TRBV6-5 and TRBJ2-5; 9 positions agree with TRBD2. Germline V gene sequence: CDR1 MNHEY, CDR2 SVGAGI. The CDR3 is 16 amino acids. J gave up 4 bases and V 2 bases, and 8 bases lay outside the gene matches. CDR3 residues: CASSYRMRGGLETQYF. DNA for the CDR3: TGTGCCAGCAGTTACAGGATGCGGGGGGGCCTAGAGACCCAGTACTTC.

A few counts support this clonotype. The J gene is TRBJ2-2, the V gene TRBV24-1, with a possible D match to TRBD2 (5 bases). Germline V gene data show CDR1 as KGHDR and CDR2 as SFDVKD. This CDR3 region has 16 residues. The ends were cut back, 4 bases at V and 0 bases at J, with 11 bases in the middle. The CDR3 bases are TGTGCCACCAGTGACGGGAAACACGCGAACACCGGGGAGCTGTTTTTT. Translated: CATSDGKHANTGELFF.

This chain joins TRBV4-2 and TRBJ1-1, with TRBD1 as a possible D gene (5 bases). The CDR3 contains 11 residues. With 4 bases removed from V and 10 bases from J, the gap between germline ends came to 10 bases. CDR1 LGHNA and CDR2 YNFKEQ come from the germline V gene. CDR3 protein: CASSRDAGAFF. As DNA, the CDR3 is TGTGCCAGCAGCCGGGACGCAGGAGCTTTCTTT.

The table lists this clonotype with a count of one. This chain connects TRBV7-3 to TRBJ2-7, with 12 bases identical to TRBD2. The length of the CDR3 is 15 residues. Losses at the gene ends were 5 bases for V and 4 bases for J; bases not matched to a gene: 6. The germline CDR1 and CDR2 sequences are SGHTA and FQGTGA. CDR3 protein: CASSQTSGGIYEQYF. Written as DNA, the CDR3 is TGTGCCAGCAGCCAGACTAGCGGGGGAATATACGAGCAGTACTTC.

The chain links TRBV5-5 to TRBJ2-5; no clear D gene. The CDR3 has 16 amino acids. Germline V gene lookup returns CDR1 SGHKS and CDR2 YYEKEE (reference sequence). Trimming shortened V by 4 bases and J by 3 bases, and 19 bases separated the two germline ends. CDR3 residues: CASSIALVRWKETQYF. The CDR3, as DNA: TGTGCCAGCAGCATAGCCCTTGTCAGGTGGAAAGAGACCCAGTACTTC.

This clonotype appeared a few times. The V call is TRBV4-1, the J call TRBJ1-5; no firm D call. There are 17 residues in the CDR3. V shed 0 bases and J shed 7 bases, with 19 bases lying between them. Germline assignment: CDR1 MGHRA and CDR2 YSYEKL. As DNA, the CDR3 is TGCGCCAGCAGCCAAGACGAGACGAACCTTCTTAGGCAGCCCCAGCATTTT. Its protein is CASSQDETNLLRQPQHF.

V and J are TRBV7-9 and TRBJ2-5, with D uncertain. CDR3 length: 10 amino acids. The V gene lost 5 bases and the J gene lost 7 bases, with 5 bases spanning the gap. Germline CDR1 and CDR2: SEHNR and FQNEAQ (reference sequence). The CDR3 region has the DNA TGTGCCAGCAGCCCTGGGACCCAGTACTTC. It yields the protein CASSPGTQYF.

V is TRBV6-1 and J is TRBJ2-5; D unresolved. The V gene's germline CDR1 is MNHNS and CDR2 SASEGT. Trimming stripped 6 bases from V and 1 base from J, with 12 bases between. CDR3 size: 14 residues. In nucleotides, the CDR3 is TGTGCCAGCAGGAGAAAGGGCTTCCAAGAGACCCAGTACTTC. This translates into CASRRKGFQETQYF.

This clonotype was observed a few times. This chain uses TRBV12-3 or TRBV12-4 with TRBJ2-1; 10 nucleotides agree with TRBD2. This CDR3 has 16 residues. V was clipped by 6 bases and J by 1 base; unmatched bases: 6. CDR3 sequence reads: CASSQIAGGSYNEQFF. DNA of the CDR3: TGTGCCAGCAGCCAGATAGCGGGGGGTTCCTACAATGAGCAGTTCTTC.

This clonotype was observed a handful of times. The chain recombines TRBV5-1 with TRBJ2-2; TRBD1 is a possible D gene (5 bases). The germline V gene has CDR1 SGHRS and CDR2 YFSETQ. Trimming took 3 bases from V and 6 from J, leaving 12 bases between them. CDR3 size: 14 residues. The CDR3 loop is CASSSLKGPGELFF. Written as DNA, the CDR3 is TGCGCCAGCAGCTCACTTAAGGGGCCCGGGGAGCTGTTTTTT.

This clonotype appeared once. This chain connects TRBV5-1 to TRBJ2-1, with 13 bases that match TRBD2. With 6 bases clipped from V and 12 bases from J, the junction kept 9 bases outside the gene matches. CDR1 is SGHRS and CDR2 is YFSETQ in the germline V gene. The CDR3 consists of 14 residues. The CDR3 spells CASTYELAGGPQFF. In DNA, the CDR3 is TGCGCCAGCACCTACGAACTAGCGGGGGGGCCGCAGTTCTTC.

The chain joins TRBV3-1 to TRBJ1-2; TRBD1 matches 7 bases. The J segment lost 8 bases and the V segment lost 5 bases, leaving 8 bases of the junction unmatched. Per germline, CDR1 LGHDT and CDR2 YNNKEL (reference sequence). The CDR3 runs to 13 residues. In DNA form, the CDR3 reads TGTGCCAGCAGCTATAGACAGGGAGGCGGCTACACCTTC. Translation: CASSYRQGGGYTF.